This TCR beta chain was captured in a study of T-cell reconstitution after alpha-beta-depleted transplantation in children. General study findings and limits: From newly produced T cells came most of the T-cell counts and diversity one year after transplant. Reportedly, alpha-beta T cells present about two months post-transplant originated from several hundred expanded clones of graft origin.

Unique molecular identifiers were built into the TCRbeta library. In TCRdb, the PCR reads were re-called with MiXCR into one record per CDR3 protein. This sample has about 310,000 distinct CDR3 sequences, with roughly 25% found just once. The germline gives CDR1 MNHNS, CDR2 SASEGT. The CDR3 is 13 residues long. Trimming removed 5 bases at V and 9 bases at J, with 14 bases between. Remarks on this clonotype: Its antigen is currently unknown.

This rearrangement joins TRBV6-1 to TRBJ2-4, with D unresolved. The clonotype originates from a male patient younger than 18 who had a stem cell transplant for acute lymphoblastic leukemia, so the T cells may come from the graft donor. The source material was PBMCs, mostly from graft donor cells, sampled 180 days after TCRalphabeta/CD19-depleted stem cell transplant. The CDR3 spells CASSPAGAGIQYF. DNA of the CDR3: TGTGCCAGCAGTCCGGCTGGCGCTGGCATTCAGTACTTC.